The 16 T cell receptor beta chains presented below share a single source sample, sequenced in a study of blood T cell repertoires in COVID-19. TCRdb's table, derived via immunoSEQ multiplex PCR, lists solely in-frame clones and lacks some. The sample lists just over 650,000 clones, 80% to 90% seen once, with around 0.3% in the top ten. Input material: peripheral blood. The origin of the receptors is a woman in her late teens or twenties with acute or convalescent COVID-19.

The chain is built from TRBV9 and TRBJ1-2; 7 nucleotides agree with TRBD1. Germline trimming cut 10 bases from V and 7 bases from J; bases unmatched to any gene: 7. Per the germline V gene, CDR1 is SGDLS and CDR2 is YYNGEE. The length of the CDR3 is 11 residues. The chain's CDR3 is CASKTGSGYTF. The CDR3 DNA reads TGTGCCTCAAAGACAGGGAGTGGCTACACCTTC.

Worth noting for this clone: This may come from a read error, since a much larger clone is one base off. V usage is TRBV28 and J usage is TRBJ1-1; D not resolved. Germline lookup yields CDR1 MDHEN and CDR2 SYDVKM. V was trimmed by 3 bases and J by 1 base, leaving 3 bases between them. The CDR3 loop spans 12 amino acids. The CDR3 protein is CASSFGNTEAFF. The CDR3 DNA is TGTGCCAGCAGTTTCGGGAACACTGAAGCTTTCTTT.

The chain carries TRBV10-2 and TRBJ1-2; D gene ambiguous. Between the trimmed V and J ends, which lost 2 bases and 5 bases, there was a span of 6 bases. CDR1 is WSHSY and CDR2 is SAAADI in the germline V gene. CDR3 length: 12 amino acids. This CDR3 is CASSERGYGYTF. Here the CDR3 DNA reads TGCGCCAGCAGTGAGAGAGGATATGGCTACACCTTC.

In DNA, the CDR3 is TGTGCCAGCAGCTTAGGAGTAGCGGGGGTCACAGATACGCAGTATTTT. As protein: CASSLGVAGVTDTQYF. The chain has TRBV7-9 and TRBJ2-3, with 9 bases fitting TRBD2. Trimming at V came to 1 base and at J to 2 bases, leaving 4 bases not matched to a gene. Germline CDR1 reads SEHNR; CDR2 reads FQNEAQ (reference sequence). This CDR3 comprises 16 residues.

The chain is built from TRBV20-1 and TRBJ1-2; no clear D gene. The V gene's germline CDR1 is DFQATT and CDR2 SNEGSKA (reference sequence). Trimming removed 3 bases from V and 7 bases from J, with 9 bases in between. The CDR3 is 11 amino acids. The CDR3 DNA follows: TGCAGTGCTAGGAGGTCGGTTGGCTACACCTTC. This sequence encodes CSARRSVGYTF.

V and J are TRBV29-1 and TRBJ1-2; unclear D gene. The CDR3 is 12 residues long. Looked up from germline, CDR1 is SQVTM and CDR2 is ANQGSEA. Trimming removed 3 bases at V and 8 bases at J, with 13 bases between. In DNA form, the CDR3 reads TGCAGCGTTGAGGGTGGGAAGCGGGGCTACACCTTC. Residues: CSVEGGKRGYTF.

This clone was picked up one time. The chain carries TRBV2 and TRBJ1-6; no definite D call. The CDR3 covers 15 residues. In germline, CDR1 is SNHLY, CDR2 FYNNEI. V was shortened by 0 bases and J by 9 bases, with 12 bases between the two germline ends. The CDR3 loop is CASSEAFGFGSPLHF. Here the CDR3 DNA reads TGTGCCAGCAGTGAAGCGTTTGGTTTCGGTTCACCCCTCCACTTT.

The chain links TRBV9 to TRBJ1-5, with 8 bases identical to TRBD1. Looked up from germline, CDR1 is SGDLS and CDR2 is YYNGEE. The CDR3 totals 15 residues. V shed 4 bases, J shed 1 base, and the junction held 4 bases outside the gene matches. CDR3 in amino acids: CASSPGGISNQPQHF. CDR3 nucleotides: TGTGCCAGCAGCCCAGGGGGCATCAGCAATCAGCCCCAGCATTTT.

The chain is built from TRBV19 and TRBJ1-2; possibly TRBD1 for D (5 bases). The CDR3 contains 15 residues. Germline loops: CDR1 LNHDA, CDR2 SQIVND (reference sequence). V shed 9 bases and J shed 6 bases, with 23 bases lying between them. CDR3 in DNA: TGTGCCAGCAAATTATATGACAGCCCTTCCAATGGCTACACCTTC. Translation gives CASKLYDSPSNGYTF.

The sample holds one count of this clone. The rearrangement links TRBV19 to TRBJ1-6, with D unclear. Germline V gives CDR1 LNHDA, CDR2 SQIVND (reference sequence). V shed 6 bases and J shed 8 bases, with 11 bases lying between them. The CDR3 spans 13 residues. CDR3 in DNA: TGTGCCAGTAGGGCTGACTTCGATTCACCCCTCCACTTT. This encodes CASRADFDSPLHF. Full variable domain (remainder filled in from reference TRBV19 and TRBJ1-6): DGGITQSPKYLFRKEGQNVTLSCEQNLNHDAMYWYRQDPGQGLRLIYYSQIVNDFQKGDIAEGYSVSREKKESFPLTVTSAQKNPTAFYLCASRADFDSPLHFGNGTRLTVT.

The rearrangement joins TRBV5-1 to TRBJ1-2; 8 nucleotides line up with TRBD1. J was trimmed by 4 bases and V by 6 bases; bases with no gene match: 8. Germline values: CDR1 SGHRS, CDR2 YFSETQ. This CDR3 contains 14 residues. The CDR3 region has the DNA TGCGCCAGCACGTCAGGGGGCTTCGGCTATGGCTACACCTTC. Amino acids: CASTSGGFGYGYTF.

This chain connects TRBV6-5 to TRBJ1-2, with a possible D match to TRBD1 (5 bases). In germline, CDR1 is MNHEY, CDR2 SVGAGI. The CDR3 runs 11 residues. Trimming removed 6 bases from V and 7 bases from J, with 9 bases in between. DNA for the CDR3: TGTGCCAGCAGGCAGGGTTTTGGCTACACCTTC. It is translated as CASRQGFGYTF.

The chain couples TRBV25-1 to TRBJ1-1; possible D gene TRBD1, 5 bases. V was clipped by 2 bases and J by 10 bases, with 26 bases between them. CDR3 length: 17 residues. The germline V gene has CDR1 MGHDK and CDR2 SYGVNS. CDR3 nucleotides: TGTGCCAGCAGTGAACGATCGGGGGGGAGGAAGAGCCTGATAGCTTTCTTT. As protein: CASSERSGGRKSLIAFF. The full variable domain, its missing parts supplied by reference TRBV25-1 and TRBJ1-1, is EADIYQTPRYLVIGTGKKITLECSQTMGHDKMYWYQQDPGMELHLIHYSYGVNSTEKGDLSSESTVSRIRTEHFPLTLESARPSHTSQYLCASSERSGGRKSLIAFFGQGTRLTVV.

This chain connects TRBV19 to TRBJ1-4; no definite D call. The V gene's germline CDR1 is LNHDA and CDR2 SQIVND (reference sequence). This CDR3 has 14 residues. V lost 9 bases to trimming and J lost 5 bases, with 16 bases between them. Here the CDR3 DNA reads TGTGCCAGCTCTGTGACATCCCTGAATGAAAAACTGTTTTTT. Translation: CASSVTSLNEKLFF. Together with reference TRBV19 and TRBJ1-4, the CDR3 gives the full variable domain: DGGITQSPKYLFRKEGQNVTLSCEQNLNHDAMYWYRQDPGQGLRLIYYSQIVNDFQKGDIAEGYSVSREKKESFPLTVTSAQKNPTAFYLCASSVTSLNEKLFFGSGTQLSVL.

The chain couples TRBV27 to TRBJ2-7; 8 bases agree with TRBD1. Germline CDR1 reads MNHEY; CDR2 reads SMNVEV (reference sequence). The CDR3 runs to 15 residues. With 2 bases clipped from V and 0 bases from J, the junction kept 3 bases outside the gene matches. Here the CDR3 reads CASSLLGTGSYEQYF. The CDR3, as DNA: TGTGCCAGCAGTTTACTAGGGACAGGCTCCTACGAGCAGTACTTC.

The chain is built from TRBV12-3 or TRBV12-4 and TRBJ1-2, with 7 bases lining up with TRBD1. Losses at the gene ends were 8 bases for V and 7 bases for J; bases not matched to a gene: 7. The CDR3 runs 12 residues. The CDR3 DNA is TGTGCCAGCGAAAAGGGACAGAGTGGCTACACCTTC. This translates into CASEKGQSGYTF.